These 30 T cell receptor beta chains were sequenced from one sample in a study of vaccination and CD4 T cells after COVID-19. Cultured CD4+ T cell DNA underwent sequencing with the Oncomine TCR Beta short-read assay. From the PCR reads, TCRdb called clonotypes with MiXCR, one entry per CDR3 protein. The sample lists 20,000 to 25,000 distinct CDR3 sequences, roughly 50% occurring once. No antigens are known for them. Treatment indicated: approximately nine-day PBMC culture with coronavirus spike peptide pools or control peptides (ViraFEST assay). Sequenced material: CD4+ T cells from blood, cultured in vitro. The receptor source for this set is a human donor who had recovered from COVID-19.

The chain joins TRBV5-1 to TRBJ1-2; D unclear. Germline CDR1 SGHRS, CDR2 YFSETQ. The V end lost 3 bases, the J end lost 8 bases, and 11 bases lay between the germline ends. This CDR3 is 12 amino acids long. CDR3 bases: TGCGCCAGCAGCTCCAGCCAGTCCGGCTACACCTTC. It codes for CASSSSQSGYTF.

The rearrangement links TRBV28 to TRBJ2-4, with 7 bases that match TRBD2. Germline CDR1 reads MDHEN; CDR2 reads SYDVKM. The length of the CDR3 is 12 residues. With 8 bases clipped from V and 9 bases from J, the junction kept 7 bases outside the gene matches. The CDR3 reads CASAVSGGIQYF. The CDR3 DNA follows: TGTGCCAGCGCGGTCTCGGGGGGCATTCAGTACTTC.

The chain joins TRBV7-7 to TRBJ2-1; D remains unclear. Trimming left V 2 bases short and J 2 bases short, with 4 bases between. The CDR3 totals 13 residues. From germline, CDR1 is SSHAT and CDR2 FNYEAQ (reference sequence). CDR3 residues: CASSLTAYNEQFF. Here the CDR3 DNA reads TGTGCCAGCAGCTTAACAGCCTACAATGAGCAGTTCTTC.

The genes are TRBV5-1 and TRBJ2-2; tentatively, D is TRBD1 (6 bases). The CDR3 has 14 residues. The V end was cut by 7 bases, the J end by 1 base, with 11 bases between. The germline CDR1 and CDR2 sequences are SGHRS and YFSETQ. CDR3 in amino acids: CASEKQGNTGELFF. The DNA for the CDR3 is TGCGCCAGCGAAAAACAGGGGAACACCGGGGAGCTGTTTTTT.

V is TRBV20-1 and J is TRBJ1-1, with D possibly matching TRBD1 (6 bases). V dropped 5 bases and J dropped 5 bases, with 12 bases sitting between them. Per germline, CDR1 DFQATT and CDR2 SNEGSKA (reference sequence). The CDR3 has 12 amino acids. For the CDR3, the DNA is TGCAGTGCTCGGCAGGGGCGGACTGAAGCTTTCTTT. Translating it yields CSARQGRTEAFF.

The sample holds a few counts of this clonotype. The chain uses TRBV6-5 and TRBJ2-2, with 11 bases that match TRBD2. Trimming at V came to 8 bases and at J to 6 bases, leaving 17 bases not matched to a gene. This CDR3 has 18 amino acids. Germline assignment: CDR1 MNHEY and CDR2 SVGAGI. Written as DNA, the CDR3 is TGTGCCAGCCTTTACTTTTCCCCGGGACTAGCGGAGGCCGGGGAGCTGTTTTTT. Amino acid sequence: CASLYFSPGLAEAGELFF.

CDR3 sequence (DNA): TGTGCCAGCAGTTGGGACGGCTTGAGCTCCTACGAGCAGTACTTC. It yields the protein CASSWDGLSSYEQYF. V and J are TRBV27 and TRBJ2-7; D assignment may be TRBD1 or TRBD2 (5 bases each). Germline-derived CDR1 and CDR2 are MNHEY and SMNVEV (reference sequence). The CDR3 contains 15 residues. V was shortened by 4 bases and J by 0 bases, with 13 bases between the two germline ends.

CDR3 amino acids: CASSLGWLAGGEDTQYF. In DNA, the CDR3 is TGTGCCAGCAGCTTAGGGTGGCTAGCGGGAGGGGAAGATACGCAGTATTTT. J is TRBJ2-3 and V is TRBV7-3, with 12 bases matching TRBD2. V lost 2 bases and J lost 5; bases outside the gene matches: 8. The germline CDR1 and CDR2 sequences are SGHTA and FQGTGA. The length of the CDR3 is 17 residues. Full variable domain (missing parts from reference TRBV7-3 and TRBJ2-3): GAGVSQTPSNKVTEKGKYVELRCDPISGHTALYWYRQSLGQGPEFLIYFQGTGAADDSGLPNDRFFAVRPEGSVSTLKIQRTERGDSAVYLCASSLGWLAGGEDTQYFGPGTRLTVL.

This clonotype was counted between two and nine times. The V gene is TRBV19, the J gene TRBJ2-7; 7 bases line up with TRBD2. The germline V gene encodes CDR1 LNHDA and CDR2 SQIVND (reference sequence). Trimming took 4 bases from V and 2 from J; bases not matched to a gene: 5. CDR3 length: 14 residues. The CDR3 sequence is CASSTSGVTYEQYF. For the CDR3, the DNA is TGTGCCAGTAGTACTAGCGGAGTCACCTACGAGCAGTACTTC.

The gene calls are TRBV30 and TRBJ1-5; D uncertain. V lost 0 bases to trimming and J lost 7 bases, with 19 bases between them. The V gene's germline CDR1 is GTSNPN and CDR2 SVGIG (reference sequence). There are 16 residues in the CDR3. In nucleotides, the CDR3 is TGTGCCTGGAGTGTACTGTCGCGCCAGGTCAAACAGCCCCAGCATTTT. It codes for CAWSVLSRQVKQPQHF. The full variable domain, rest sourced from reference TRBV30 and TRBJ1-5, is SQTIHQWPATLVQPVGSPLSLECTVEGTSNPNLYWYRQAAGRGLQLLFYSVGIGQISSEVPQNLSASRPQDRQFILSSKKLLLSDSGFYLCAWSVLSRQVKQPQHFGDGTRLSIL.

The chain joins TRBV28 to TRBJ1-1, with a weak D call TRBD1 (6 bases). Germline V gives CDR1 MDHEN, CDR2 SYDVKM. With 6 bases removed from V and 6 bases from J, the gap between germline ends came to 23 bases. This CDR3 is 16 amino acids long. The CDR3 reads CASRTRATRGGSEAFF. In nucleotides, the CDR3 is TGTGCCAGCAGAACCAGGGCGACGAGGGGGGGATCTGAAGCTTTCTTT.

J is TRBJ2-5 and V is TRBV30, with TRBD1 matching over 8 bases. V was pared by 2 bases and J by 4 bases, with 12 bases of the junction left unmatched. Germline CDR1 GTSNPN, CDR2 SVGIG (reference sequence). There are 16 residues in the CDR3. CDR3 coding DNA: TGTGCCTGGAGTCCAATGAACAGGGGGTTGGGAGAGACCCAGTACTTC. This gives the protein CAWSPMNRGLGETQYF.

The chain recombines TRBV20-1 with TRBJ1-1, with 10 bases matching TRBD1. The V gene end was trimmed by 6 bases and the J gene end by 4 bases; junction bases not matched to a gene: 5. In germline, CDR1 is DFQATT, CDR2 SNEGSKA (reference sequence). This CDR3 is built from 13 residues. CDR3 in amino acids: CSARDRGFTEAFF. The CDR3, as DNA: TGCAGTGCGCGGGACAGGGGCTTCACTGAAGCTTTCTTT.

In the case of this clonotype: One end of the junction varies from germline; a read error may be responsible. The V gene is TRBV24-1, the J gene TRBJ2-3; D unclear. Germline V CDR1 and CDR2: KGHDR, SFDVKD. The CDR3 covers 11 residues. The DNA of the CDR3 is TGTGCCACCAGTGTTTTGGATACGCAGTATTTT. Translating gives CATSVLDTQYF.

The chain recombines TRBV19 with TRBJ1-2; D gene unclear. This CDR3 has 13 amino acids. Per the germline V gene, CDR1 is LNHDA and CDR2 is SQIVND (reference sequence). The germline V and J ends were trimmed by 4 bases and 3 bases, with 9 bases remaining between them. The CDR3 DNA reads TGTGCCAGTAGTAAGAGGCCTGACTATGGCTACACCTTC. Translating gives CASSKRPDYGYTF.

The gene calls are TRBV4-2 and TRBJ2-7; D remains ambiguous. The CDR3 is 12 amino acids. Trimming pared 2 bases from V and 7 bases from J, leaving 9 bases between. Germline CDR1 reads LGHNA; CDR2 reads YNFKEQ. DNA for the CDR3: TGTGCCAGCAGCCAATTCTTGGGAGAGCAGTACTTC. Translated, it gives CASSQFLGEQYF.

This chain uses TRBV7-8 with TRBJ2-3; TRBD1 might be the D (6 bases). CDR1 is SGHVS and CDR2 is FQNEAQ in the germline V gene. CDR3 length: 15 residues. V gave up 8 bases and J gave up 2 bases, with 17 bases separating them. The CDR3 loop reads CASGLNTGYTDTQYF. The CDR3 coding sequence is TGTGCCAGCGGACTTAACACAGGGTACACAGATACGCAGTATTTT.

In DNA, the CDR3 is TGTGCCAGCAGTGAGAATGGGGGGGTTAGGTTAAGCTACACCTTC. Protein: CASSENGGVRLSYTF. The chain recombines TRBV28 with TRBJ1-2, with D perhaps matching TRBD1 (5 bases). Germline CDR1 reads MDHEN; CDR2 reads SYDVKM. V lost 5 bases and J lost 9, with 22 bases in between. This CDR3 contains 15 residues.

The rearrangement uses TRBV27 and TRBJ1-6; no reliable D call. The CDR3 consists of 12 residues. The V gene's germline CDR1 is MNHEY and CDR2 SMNVEV (reference sequence). V shed 3 bases and J shed 9 bases, with 6 bases lying between them. The CDR3 region is CASSLWGSPLHF. CDR3 coding DNA: TGTGCCAGCAGTTTGTGGGGTTCACCCCTCCACTTT.

The chain employs TRBV7-2 and TRBJ1-5; D ambiguous. Germline V gene lookup returns CDR1 SGHTA and CDR2 FQGNSA. The V end was cut by 4 bases, the J end by 7 bases, with 8 bases between. The CDR3 length is 12 residues. The CDR3 coding sequence is TGTGCCAGCAGCTACCCCGCACAGCCCCAGCATTTT. It is translated as CASSYPAQPQHF.

There are a few counts of this clonotype. The J gene is TRBJ1-5, the V gene TRBV19; D is uncertain. The CDR3 covers 13 residues. Trimming removed 9 bases from V and 3 bases from J, with 12 bases in between. Germline CDR1 LNHDA, CDR2 SQIVND (reference sequence). The CDR3, as DNA: TGTGCCAGCCGGGCCGTTGCCAATCAGCCCCAGCATTTT. It specifies CASRAVANQPQHF.

The chain combines TRBV27 with TRBJ2-3, with unresolved D. V lost 2 bases and J 0 bases, leaving 12 bases between the germline ends. The CDR3 has 16 amino acids. Germline CDR1 and CDR2: MNHEY and SMNVEV (reference sequence). The CDR3 loop reads CASSLRAKTSTDTQYF. As DNA, the CDR3 is TGTGCCAGCAGTTTAAGGGCAAAGACTAGCACAGATACGCAGTATTTT.

V and J are TRBV27 and TRBJ2-3; maybe TRBD1 (5 bases). From germline, CDR1 is MNHEY and CDR2 SMNVEV (reference sequence). The CDR3 loop spans 13 amino acids. Trimming cost V 5 bases and J 4 bases, with 10 bases left between them. The CDR3 nucleotides read TGTGCCAGCAGTAGACAGTTTTCAGATACGCAGTATTTT. Translating it yields CASSRQFSDTQYF.

The gene calls are TRBV6-2 or TRBV6-3 and TRBJ1-1; tentatively, D is TRBD1 (5 bases). The V end lost 8 bases, the J end lost 11 bases, and 21 bases lay between the germline ends. CDR3 length: 13 residues. The germline V gene has CDR1 MNHEY and CDR2 SVGEGT. Here the CDR3 reads CASQEQAWGRAFF. The CDR3 nucleotides are TGTGCCAGCCAAGAACAGGCATGGGGTCGGGCTTTCTTT.

The rearrangement uses TRBV29-1 and TRBJ1-1, with D tentatively TRBD1 (5 bases). This CDR3 comprises 13 residues. Trimming stripped 7 bases from V and 0 bases from J, with 12 bases between. Looked up from germline, CDR1 is SQVTM and CDR2 is ANQGSEA. CDR3 loop: CSAPGRVNTEAFF. The CDR3 DNA is TGCAGCGCTCCGGGACGGGTGAACACTGAAGCTTTCTTT.

This rearrangement joins TRBV5-8 to TRBJ2-7; tentatively, D is TRBD2 (5 bases). This CDR3 has 14 residues. Looked up from germline, CDR1 is SGHTS and CDR2 is YDEGEE. V dropped 6 bases and J dropped 6 bases, with 19 bases sitting between them. CDR3 region: CASTSEPGIPEQYF. In DNA, the CDR3 is TGTGCCAGCACCTCGGAGCCGGGAATCCCCGAGCAGTACTTC.

V gene TRBV6-2 or TRBV6-3 combines with J gene TRBJ2-3; D perhaps matches TRBD2 (5 bases). The CDR3 is 15 amino acids. Germline loops: CDR1 MNHEY, CDR2 SVGEGT. V was trimmed by 11 bases and J by 0 bases, leaving 18 bases between them. DNA for the CDR3: TGTGCCTCGTCTGGGCGGGCACCTAGCACAGATACGCAGTATTTT. Translation gives CASSGRAPSTDTQYF.

The sample holds a few counts of this clonotype. This chain links TRBV6-5 with TRBJ1-2; 7 bases line up with TRBD1. The germline V gene encodes CDR1 MNHEY and CDR2 SVGAGI. This CDR3 contains 15 residues. Germline trimming cut 0 bases from V and 4 bases from J; bases unmatched to any gene: 5. The CDR3 protein is CASSYSQGLGYGYTF. CDR3 nucleotides: TGTGCCAGCAGTTACTCACAGGGGTTGGGCTATGGCTACACCTTC.

In this sample, this clonotype turned up a few times. This chain links TRBV20-1 with TRBJ1-1; D is unclear. V lost 6 bases to trimming and J lost 0 bases, with 11 bases between them. The CDR3 runs to 13 residues. Germline loops: CDR1 DFQATT, CDR2 SNEGSKA (reference sequence). DNA for the CDR3: TGCAGTGCGTGGGCAGACCTGAACACTGAAGCTTTCTTT. Amino acid sequence: CSAWADLNTEAFF.

This chain uses TRBV20-1 with TRBJ1-1, with 8 bases lining up with TRBD1. This CDR3 contains 15 residues. Germline V gene lookup returns CDR1 DFQATT and CDR2 SNEGSKA (reference sequence). With V trimmed by 5 bases and J by 0 bases, 8 bases remained unmatched. The CDR3 loop is CSASPRTGMNTEAFF. DNA for the CDR3: TGCAGTGCTTCACCAAGGACAGGGATGAACACTGAAGCTTTCTTT.